These 13 T cell receptor beta chains share one sample of origin, sequenced in a study of T cell clonality in common variable immunodeficiency (dated by TCRdb to the mid-2010s). Their antigen targets remain unknown. Paper-wide results and their limitations: Fewer deletions and N-nucleotide insertions were reportedly observed in CVID TCRbeta sequences, and highly modified clones with 13 or more V deletions were reportedly absent from CVID TCRbeta sequences.

Library method: the immunoSEQ multiplex PCR assay. In its TCRdb copy, this immuneACCESS table keeps in-frame sequences only and misses some clones. Where compared with another copy, unresolved V genes explain less than half of these, and the others have no known cause. This sample shows around 19,000 clones, and none of them turns up only once. Together, the top ten hold approximately 2.6% of the sample. Source material: peripheral blood mononuclear cells. These receptors were obtained from a human donor with common variable immunodeficiency.

This clone was seen only a few times. The CDR3 sequence is CASGVSGGAETQYF. The DNA read from the CDR3 is TGTGCCAGCGGCGTTAGCGGGGGGGCAGAGACC. V usage is TRBV7-2 and J usage is TRBJ2-5, with 11 bases fitting TRBD2. Coverage ceases 3 residues before the CDR3 finishes, and the germline J gene fills in the end. CDR3 size: 14 residues. V lost 8 bases and J lost 4; bases outside the gene matches: 6. The germline V gene encodes CDR1 SGHTA and CDR2 FQGNSA.

A note on this clone: The CDR3 end lies 3 residues beyond the end of the read and is filled in from the germline J gene. The J gene is TRBJ2-5, the V gene TRBV11-2; D is ambiguous. The CDR3 loop spans 13 amino acids. V shed 0 bases and J shed 2 bases, with 4 bases lying between them. Germline assignment: CDR1 SGHAT and CDR2 FQNNGV. The CDR3 bases that were read are TGTGCCAGCAGCTTAGACAGGCAAGAGACC. Translated, it gives CASSLDRQET. The entire CDR3 is CASSLDRQETQYF. Variable domain in full (rest from reference TRBV11-2 and TRBJ2-5): EAGVAQSPRYKIIEKRQSVAFWCNPISGHATLYWYQQILGQGPKLLIQFQNNGVVDDSQLPKDRFSAERLKGVDSTLKIQPAKLEDSAVYLCASSLDRQETQYFGPGTRLLVL.

This clone was picked up a small number of times. The DNA ends 3 residues before the CDR3 does, and the rest of the CDR3 is filled in from the germline J gene. The rearrangement uses TRBV7-9 and TRBJ1-2; D call uncertain. V lost 3 bases and J 4 bases, leaving 12 bases between the germline ends. The CDR3 covers 14 residues. Germline V lookup: CDR1 SEHNR, CDR2 FQNEAQ (reference sequence). CDR3 DNA (partial): TGTGCCAGCAGCTTGGAGGGCCGGGGCTATGGC. Protein sequence: CASSLEGRGYG. The full CDR3 protein is CASSLEGRGYGYTF.

Of note for this clone: From the germline J gene comes the end of the CDR3, since the read stops 3 residues before it. The rearrangement joins TRBV7-6 to TRBJ2-7; a weak D match, TRBD1 (5 bases). Trimming removed 1 base at V and 2 bases at J, with 12 bases between. The germline V gene encodes CDR1 SGHVS and CDR2 FNYEAQ. This CDR3 is built from 15 residues. The DNA read from the CDR3 is TGTGCCAGCAGCTTAGGGTCAGGGCTGACCTACGAG. Protein: CASSLGSGLTYE. The full CDR3 sequence reads CASSLGSGLTYEQYF.

This clone was seen more than once but under ten times. The sequenced CDR3 bases are TGTGCCAGCAGCCAGCAGAGGGGGGGGGAGACC. Translated: CASSQQRGGET. In full, the CDR3 reads CASSQQRGGETQYF. The gene calls are TRBV7-2 and TRBJ2-5, with D tentatively TRBD2 (7 bases). The read ends 3 residues shy of where the CDR3 ends; the end is completed using the germline J gene. CDR1 is SGHTA, CDR2 FQGNSA, per germline. V shed 5 bases and J shed 5 bases, with 15 bases lying between them. The length of the CDR3 is 14 residues.

To note about this clone: The observed sequence ends 3 residues before the CDR3 terminus, with the missing tail filled in from the germline J gene. The chain joins TRBV7-2 to TRBJ2-3, with D perhaps TRBD1 (5 bases). The germline V gene has CDR1 SGHTA and CDR2 FQGNSA. Trimming removed 2 bases from V and 3 bases from J, with 9 bases in between. CDR3 length: 14 amino acids. The sequenced CDR3 bases are TGTGCCAGCAGCTTAAGGGCAGGGACAGATACG. The encoded protein is CASSLRAGTDT. Given in full, the CDR3 is CASSLRAGTDTQYF.

Notes on this clone: The DNA ends 3 residues before the CDR3 does, and the rest of the CDR3 is filled in from the germline J gene. The chain recombines TRBV11-2 with TRBJ2-5, with D maybe TRBD2 (5 bases). The V gene's germline CDR1 is SGHAT and CDR2 FQNNGV. CDR3 length: 14 residues. Trimming left V 5 bases short and J 4 bases short, with 14 bases between. The CDR3 protein is CASSLPGSRETQYF. The part of the CDR3 DNA that was read is TGTGCCAGCAGCCTTCCGGGGTCTCGAGAGACC.

This clone was seen a handful of times. The sequence runs out 3 residues before the end of the CDR3; the remainder is reconstructed from the germline J gene. The chain couples TRBV18 to TRBJ2-7; 9 nucleotides line up with TRBD1. V was pared by 2 bases and J by 6 bases, with 5 bases of the junction left unmatched. Germline V gene sequence: CDR1 KGHSH, CDR2 LQKENI. This CDR3 spans 14 amino acids. The CDR3 spells CASSPDTGGREQYF. The CDR3 DNA, read in part, is TGTGCCAGCTCACCAGACACAGGGGGCCGCGAG.

This clone has only a few counts. The read finishes 3 residues shy of the CDR3 end, and the germline J gene is used to complete it. The chain couples TRBV19 to TRBJ2-5, with 7 bases that match TRBD1. The CDR3 is 16 residues long. J gave up 4 bases and V 4 bases, and 12 bases lay outside the gene matches. CDR1 and CDR2 from the germline V gene are LNHDA and SQIVND (reference sequence). The CDR3 DNA, read in part, is TGTGCCAGTAGTACACCAACGACAGGGTTGGGAGAGACC. It is translated as CASSTPTTGLGET. The full CDR3 protein is CASSTPTTGLGETQYF. Complete variable domain (other parts from reference TRBV19 and TRBJ2-5): DGGITQSPKYLFRKEGQNVTLSCEQNLNHDAMYWYRQDPGQGLRLIYYSQIVNDFQKGDIAEGYSVSREKKESFPLTVTSAQKNPTAFYLCASSTPTTGLGETQYFGPGTRLLVL.

As for this clone: The sequence runs out 3 residues before the end of the CDR3; the remainder is reconstructed from the germline J gene. The rearrangement joins TRBV7-2 to TRBJ1-1, with no clear D. CDR3 size: 13 residues. Germline V gene lookup returns CDR1 SGHTA and CDR2 FQGNSA. Trimming removed 2 bases from V and 1 base from J, with 5 bases in between. The CDR3 here is CASSLSRNTEAFF. The sequenced part of the CDR3 DNA is TGTGCCAGCAGCTTATCTAGGAACACTGAA.

This clone was observed a few times. The DNA ends 3 residues before the CDR3 does, and the rest of the CDR3 is filled in from the germline J gene. The V call is TRBV7-6, the J call TRBJ1-2, with D possibly TRBD1 on 6 matching bases. There are 14 residues in the CDR3. The germline CDR1 and CDR2 sequences are SGHVS and FNYEAQ. CDR3 DNA, as far as it was read: TGTGCCAGCAGTCCGACAGGACCCGAAGGGGGC. It encodes CASSPTGPEGG. The whole CDR3 protein reads CASSPTGPEGGYTF.

As concerns this clone: The read ends 3 residues before the CDR3 terminus; that terminus is restored from the germline J gene. The rearrangement links TRBV7-9 to TRBJ2-1, with 8 bases lining up with TRBD1. This CDR3 is built from 15 residues. After removal of 5 bases from V and 0 bases from J, the junction contained 3 bases not matched to a gene. Germline V gene lookup returns CDR1 SEHNR and CDR2 FQNEAQ (reference sequence). This chain's CDR3 is CASSRGQGSYNEQFF. CDR3 DNA, as far as it was read: TGTGCCAGCAGCCGAGGACAGGGCTCCTACAATGAG.

Turning to this clone: The read ends 3 residues before the CDR3 terminus; that terminus is restored from the germline J gene. V gene TRBV30 combines with J gene TRBJ1-4; 8 nucleotides line up with TRBD1. The V and J ends lost 4 bases and 10 bases, in that order; junction bases with no gene match: 8. Germline V gives CDR1 GTSNPN, CDR2 SVGIG (reference sequence). CDR3 length: 13 residues. CDR3 sequence: CAWTSSGGGKLFF. CDR3 bases read: TGTGCCTGGACTAGCTCAGGGGGCGGAAAA.